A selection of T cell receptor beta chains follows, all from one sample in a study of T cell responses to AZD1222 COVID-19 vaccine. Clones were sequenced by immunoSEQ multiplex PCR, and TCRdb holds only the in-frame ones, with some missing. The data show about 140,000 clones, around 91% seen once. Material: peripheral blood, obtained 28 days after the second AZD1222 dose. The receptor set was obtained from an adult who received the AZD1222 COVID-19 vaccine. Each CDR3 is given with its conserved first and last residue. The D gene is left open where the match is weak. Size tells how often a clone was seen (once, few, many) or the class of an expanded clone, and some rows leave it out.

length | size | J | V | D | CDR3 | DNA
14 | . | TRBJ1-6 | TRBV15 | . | CATSRERLNSPLHF | TGTGCCACCAGCAGAGAACGGCTAAATTCACCCCTCCACTTT
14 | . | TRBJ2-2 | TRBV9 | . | CASSPRYGDGELFF | TGTGCCAGCAGCCCCCGGTATGGTGACGGGGAGCTGTTTTTT
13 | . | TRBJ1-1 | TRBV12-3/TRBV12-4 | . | CASSPGGYTEAFF | TGTGCCAGCAGTCCCGGTGGTTACACTGAAGCTTTCTTT
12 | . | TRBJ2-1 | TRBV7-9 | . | CASSSRGNEQFF | TGTGCCAGCAGCTCACGGGGCAATGAGCAGTTCTTC
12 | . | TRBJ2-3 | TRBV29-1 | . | CSVEEGADTQYF | TGCAGCGTTGAAGAGGGTGCAGATACGCAGTATTTT
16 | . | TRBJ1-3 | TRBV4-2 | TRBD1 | CASSQGQGAPGNTIYF | TGTGCCAGCAGCCAAGGACAGGGAGCCCCTGGAAACACCATATATTTT
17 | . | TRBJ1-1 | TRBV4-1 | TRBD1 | CASSSTKLTGGRTEAFF | TGCGCCAGCAGCTCAACTAAACTCACAGGGGGAAGAACTGAAGCTTTCTTT
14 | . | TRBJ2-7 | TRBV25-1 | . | CASSDPGVAEKQYF | TGTGCCAGCAGTGATCCCGGGGTAGCGGAAAAGCAGTACTTC
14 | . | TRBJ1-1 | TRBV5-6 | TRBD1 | CASSLGTGNTEAFF | TGTGCCAGCAGCTTGGGGACAGGGAACACTGAAGCTTTCTTT
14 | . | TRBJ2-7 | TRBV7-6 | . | CASSPSGQTYEQYF | TGTGCCAGCAGCCCGTCGGGGCAGACCTACGAGCAGTACTTC
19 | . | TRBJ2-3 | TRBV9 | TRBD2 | CASSVDPSRRGRVSDTQYF | TGTGCCAGCAGCGTAGATCCGTCCCGACGCGGGAGGGTTTCAGATACGCAGTATTTT
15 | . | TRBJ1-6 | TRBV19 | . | CASSSIDRTGSPLHF | TGTGCCAGTAGCTCCATCGACCGGACCGGTTCACCCCTCCACTTT
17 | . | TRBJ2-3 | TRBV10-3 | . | CAINYSRDPTSTDTQYF | TGTGCCATCAATTACTCCCGGGACCCGACGAGCACAGATACGCAGTATTTT
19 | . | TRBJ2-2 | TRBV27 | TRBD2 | CASSYTGLAGGANTGELFF | TGTGCCAGCAGTTATACGGGACTAGCGGGGGGGGCGAACACCGGGGAGCTGTTTTTT
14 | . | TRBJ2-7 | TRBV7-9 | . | CASRMTELSYEQYF | TGTGCCAGCAGGATGACAGAACTCTCCTACGAGCAGTACTTC
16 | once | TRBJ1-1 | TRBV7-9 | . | CASSDGLTRVLNEAFF | TGTGCCAGCAGCGACGGCCTCACCAGGGTCCTCAATGAAGCTTTCTTT
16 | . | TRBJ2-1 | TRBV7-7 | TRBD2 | CASSPRTSGSYNEQFF | TGTGCCAGCAGCCCCCGGACTAGCGGGAGCTATAATGAGCAGTTCTTC
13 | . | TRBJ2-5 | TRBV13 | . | CASSLGDRETQYF | TGTGCCAGCAGCTTAGGGGATCGAGAGACCCAGTACTTC
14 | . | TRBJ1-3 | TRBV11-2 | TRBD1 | CASSLFNRGNTIYF | TGTGCCAGCAGCTTATTTAACAGGGGGAACACCATATATTTT
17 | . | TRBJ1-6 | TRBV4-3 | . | CASSHKQESSYNSPLHF | TGCGCCAGCAGCCACAAACAGGAGAGCTCCTATAATTCACCCCTCCACTTT
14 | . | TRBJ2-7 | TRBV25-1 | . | CASSDVRESDEQYF | TGTGCCAGCAGTGACGTTCGGGAGTCTGACGAGCAGTACTTC
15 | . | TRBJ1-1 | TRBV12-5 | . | CASGLVISGGTEAFF | TGTGCTAGTGGTTTGGTAATTTCAGGAGGGACTGAAGCTTTCTTT
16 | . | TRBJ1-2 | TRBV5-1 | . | CASSDGTTPRFYGYTF | TGCGCCAGCAGCGACGGGACGACGCCTAGGTTCTATGGCTACACCTTC
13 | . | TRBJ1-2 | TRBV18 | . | CASSPREGDGYTF | TGTGCCAGCTCACCTCGTGAGGGGGATGGCTACACCTTC
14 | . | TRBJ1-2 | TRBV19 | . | CASNLGPLAYGYTF | TGTGCCAGTAATCTCGGGCCCCTGGCCTATGGCTACACCTTC